This TCR beta chain was observed in a study of blood T cell repertoires in COVID-19. This clone has just one count. The same CDR3 can be traced to other DNA sequences in this sample. Only in-frame clones appear in the TCRdb table, and some are missing; sequencing was by immunoSEQ multiplex PCR. The data contain 95,000 to 150,000 clones, around 83% of them singletons. Sequencing was performed on peripheral blood. The source of this sequence is a man older than 75 with active or convalescent COVID-19.

The CDR3 DNA reads as TGCGCCAGCAGCTTGGGACAGGGGGGCGAGACCCAGTACTTC. Amino acid sequence: CASSLGQGGETQYF. J is TRBJ2-5 and V is TRBV5-1; 9 bases fit TRBD1. V gave up 0 bases and J gave up 5 bases; unmatched junction bases: 2. CDR1 and CDR2 (germline): SGHRS, YFSETQ. The CDR3 has 14 residues.